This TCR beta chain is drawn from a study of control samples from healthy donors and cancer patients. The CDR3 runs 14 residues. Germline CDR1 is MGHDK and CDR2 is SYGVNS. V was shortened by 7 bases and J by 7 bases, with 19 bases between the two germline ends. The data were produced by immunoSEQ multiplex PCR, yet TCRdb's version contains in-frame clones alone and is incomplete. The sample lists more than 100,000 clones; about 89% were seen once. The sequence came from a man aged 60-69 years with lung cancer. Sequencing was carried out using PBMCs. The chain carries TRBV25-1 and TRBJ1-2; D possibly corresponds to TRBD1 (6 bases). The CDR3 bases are TGTGCCAGCACCAGATCCGGGACAACCCGTGGCTACACCTTC. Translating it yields CASTRSGTTRGYTF.